This TCR beta chain was identified in a study of technical replicates of blood from a handful of donors. Profiling relied on immunoSEQ multiplex PCR, and the TCRdb table lists in-frame clones only, not all of them. In the table there are 75,000 to 85,000 clones, about 81% of which are singletons. Deletions cut 5 bases from V and 3 bases from J, with 15 bases between. Germline assignment: CDR1 SGHNT and CDR2 YYREEE (reference sequence). CDR3 length: 15 amino acids. What was sequenced was PBMCs. V usage is TRBV5-4 and J usage is TRBJ2-1, with a weak D call TRBD2 (6 bases). The clonotype was recovered from a human donor in good health. Some clones in this sample may be carry-over from other donors' samples. The CDR3: CASRRDSDRYNEQFF. The CDR3 coding sequence is TGTGCCAGCAGGAGGGACTCAGACCGCTACAATGAGCAGTTCTTC.